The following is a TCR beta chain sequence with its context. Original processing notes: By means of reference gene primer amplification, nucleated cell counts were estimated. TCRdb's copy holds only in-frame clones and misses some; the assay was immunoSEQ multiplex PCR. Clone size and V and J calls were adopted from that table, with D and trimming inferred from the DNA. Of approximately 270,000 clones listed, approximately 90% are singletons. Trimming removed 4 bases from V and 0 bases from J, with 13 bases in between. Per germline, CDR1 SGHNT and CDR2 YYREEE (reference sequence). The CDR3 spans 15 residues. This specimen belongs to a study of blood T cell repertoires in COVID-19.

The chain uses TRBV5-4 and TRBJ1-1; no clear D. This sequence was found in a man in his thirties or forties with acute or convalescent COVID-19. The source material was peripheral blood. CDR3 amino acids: CASSHREGVNTEAFF. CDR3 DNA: TGTGCCAGCAGCCACCGGGAGGGAGTGAACACTGAAGCTTTCTTT. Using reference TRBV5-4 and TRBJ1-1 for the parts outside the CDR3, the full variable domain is ETGVTQSPTHLIKTRGQQVTLRCSSQSGHNTVSWYQQALGQGPQFIFQYYREEENGRGNFPPRFSGLQFPNYSSELNVNALELDDSALYLCASSHREGVNTEAFFGQGTRLTVV.